The sequence of this T cell receptor beta chain was determined in a study of cytotoxic CD8 clonotypes in ibrutinib-treated CLL. Study in general: The subjects consisted of some 12 relapsed/refractory and more than 14 treatment-naive individuals, with 17 IGHV unmutated. Findings and limits, study-wide: Against age-matched healthy donors, baseline clonality ran higher and tracked circulating CD8+ T-cell counts. Under therapy, public clonotypes either contracted or stayed stable, and they were uncommon.

Sequenced by immunoSEQ multiplex PCR; TCRdb stores in-frame clones only, minus some. The repertoire includes over 25,000 clones, around 76% of them detected once, and about half sits in the top ten. Germline CDR1 MGHRA, CDR2 YSYEKL. The CDR3 runs to 16 residues. Trimming left V 0 bases short and J 0 bases short, with 6 bases between. Notes on this clone: The antigen remains unidentified.

Sequences were derived from PBMCs, sampled after 36 months of ibrutinib treatment. The TCR was taken from a human donor with chronic lymphocytic leukemia. J is TRBJ2-6 and V is TRBV4-1; no clear D gene. The CDR3: CASSQDVASGANVLTF. Written as DNA, the CDR3 is TGCGCCAGCAGCCAAGATGTTGCCTCTGGGGCCAACGTCCTGACTTTC.